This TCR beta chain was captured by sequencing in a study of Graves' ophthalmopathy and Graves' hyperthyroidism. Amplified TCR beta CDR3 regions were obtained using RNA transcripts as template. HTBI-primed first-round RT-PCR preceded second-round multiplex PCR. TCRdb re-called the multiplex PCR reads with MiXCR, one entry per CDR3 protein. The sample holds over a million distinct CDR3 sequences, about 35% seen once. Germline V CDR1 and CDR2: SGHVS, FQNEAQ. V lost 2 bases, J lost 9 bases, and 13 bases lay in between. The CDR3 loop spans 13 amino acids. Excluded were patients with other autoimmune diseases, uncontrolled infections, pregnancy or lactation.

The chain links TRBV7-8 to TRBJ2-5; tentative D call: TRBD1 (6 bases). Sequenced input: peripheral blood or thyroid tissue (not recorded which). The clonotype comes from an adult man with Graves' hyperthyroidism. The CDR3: CASSLRVQGAQYF. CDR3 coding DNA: TGTGCCAGCAGCTTAAGGGTACAGGGAGCCCAGTACTTC.